What follows is one TCR beta chain and its context. Assay: immunoSEQ multiplex PCR; the TCRdb copy retains only in-frame clones and omits some. The sample lists some 170,000 clones, roughly 95% occurring once. This record belongs to a study of control samples from healthy donors and cancer patients. Germline loops: CDR1 MDHEN, CDR2 SYDVKM. The CDR3 runs to 14 residues. V dropped 5 bases and J dropped 5; count of bases not matched to a gene: 4. This clonotype was obtained from a woman aged 25 to 39 in good health. V and J are TRBV28 and TRBJ1-5; 9 bases match TRBD1. The sequenced sample consisted of blood. The CDR3 region is CASSETGGYQPQHF. For the CDR3, the DNA is TGTGCCAGCAGTGAGACAGGGGGGTATCAGCCCCAGCATTTT.